A selection of T cell receptor beta chains follows, all from one sample in a study of blood T cell repertoires in COVID-19. This table comes from immunoSEQ multiplex PCR, and its TCRdb copy is limited to in-frame clones, with some not included. Of 250,000 to 300,000 clones listed, approximately 86% are singletons. The sample was PBMCs or T cells enriched from blood (not recorded which). These receptors were collected from a woman aged 25 to 39 who had recovered from COVID-19. The CDR3 runs from the conserved cysteine through the conserved F or W. The D gene is left open where the match is weak. Clone size, where shown, is once, few, many, or a class for clones that have expanded.

D gene: TRBD2
CDR3 length: 15
clone size: NA
J gene: TRBJ2-7
V gene: TRBV27
CDR3 protein: CASSLGLAGGYEQYF
CDR3 DNA: TGTGCCAGCAGTTTGGGACTAGCGGGAGGTTACGAGCAGTACTTC

D gene: TRBD2
CDR3 length: 16
clone size: once
J gene: TRBJ2-1
V gene: TRBV5-1
CDR3 protein: CASSAESGAPYNEQFF
CDR3 DNA: TGCGCCAGCAGCGCGGAAAGCGGGGCCCCCTACAATGAGCAGTTCTTC

D gene: NA
CDR3 length: 14
clone size: NA
J gene: TRBJ1-2
V gene: TRBV7-9
CDR3 protein: CASSLLLSNYGYTF
CDR3 DNA: TGTGCCAGCAGCTTACTCCTCTCTAACTATGGCTACACCTTC

D gene: NA
CDR3 length: 17
clone size: few
J gene: TRBJ1-5
V gene: TRBV18
CDR3 protein: CASSPLGGFSGNQPQHF
CDR3 DNA: TGTGCCAGCTCGCCGTTGGGGGGATTTAGTGGCAATCAGCCCCAGCATTTT

D gene: NA
CDR3 length: 14
clone size: NA
J gene: TRBJ2-6
V gene: TRBV28
CDR3 protein: CASSDWTGANVLTF
CDR3 DNA: TGTGCCAGCAGTGACTGGACTGGGGCCAACGTCCTGACTTTC

D gene: TRBD1
CDR3 length: 12
clone size: once
J gene: TRBJ2-5
V gene: TRBV29-1
CDR3 protein: CSAADREETQYF
CDR3 DNA: TGCAGCGCAGCGGACAGGGAAGAGACCCAGTACTTC

D gene: NA
CDR3 length: 15
clone size: NA
J gene: TRBJ1-2
V gene: TRBV9
CDR3 protein: CASSVELTGVGGYTF
CDR3 DNA: TGTGCCAGCAGCGTAGAGTTGACGGGGGTGGGTGGCTACACCTTC

D gene: NA
CDR3 length: 16
clone size: NA
J gene: TRBJ2-1
V gene: TRBV9
CDR3 protein: CASSVGTGGSYNEQFF
CDR3 DNA: TGTGCCAGCAGCGTAGGTACCGGAGGCTCCTACAATGAGCAGTTCTTC

D gene: NA
CDR3 length: 15
clone size: NA
J gene: TRBJ1-2
V gene: TRBV18
CDR3 protein: CASSPKSGTNYGYTF
CDR3 DNA: TGTGCCAGCTCACCAAAATCGGGGACTAACTATGGCTACACCTTC

D gene: TRBD1
CDR3 length: 15
clone size: NA
J gene: TRBJ1-1
V gene: TRBV7-2
CDR3 protein: CASSLGTGTYGEAFF
CDR3 DNA: TGTGCCAGCAGCTTAGGGACAGGGACCTATGGGGAAGCTTTCTTT

D gene: NA
CDR3 length: 13
clone size: NA
J gene: TRBJ1-1
V gene: TRBV29-1
CDR3 protein: CSVGRRLNTEAFF
CDR3 DNA: TGCAGCGTTGGTCGCAGATTGAACACTGAAGCTTTCTTT

D gene: TRBD1
CDR3 length: 17
clone size: NA
J gene: TRBJ1-6
V gene: TRBV10-3
CDR3 protein: CAIGPTTGQGVGSPLHF
CDR3 DNA: TGTGCCATCGGGCCTACCACGGGACAGGGGGTTGGATCACCCCTCCACTTT

D gene: NA
CDR3 length: 18
clone size: NA
J gene: TRBJ1-1
V gene: TRBV5-6
CDR3 protein: CASSLALAPPQLDTEAFF
CDR3 DNA: TGTGCCAGCAGCTTGGCCTTGGCCCCGCCTCAGTTGGACACTGAAGCTTTCTTT

D gene: TRBD2
CDR3 length: 18
clone size: NA
J gene: TRBJ2-1
V gene: TRBV28
CDR3 protein: CASSPGLAGEGSYNEQFF
CDR3 DNA: TGTGCCAGCAGCCCGGGACTAGCGGGAGAGGGATCCTACAATGAGCAGTTCTTC

D gene: NA
CDR3 length: 14
clone size: NA
J gene: TRBJ1-3
V gene: TRBV3-1/TRBV3-2
CDR3 protein: CASSQRGSGNTIYF
CDR3 DNA: TGTGCCAGCAGCCAACGGGGGTCTGGAAACACCATATATTTT

D gene: NA
CDR3 length: 14
clone size: NA
J gene: TRBJ2-3
V gene: TRBV29-1
CDR3 protein: CSVEGFRSTDTQYF
CDR3 DNA: TGCAGCGTTGAAGGATTCAGAAGCACAGATACGCAGTATTTT

D gene: TRBD1
CDR3 length: 18
clone size: NA
J gene: TRBJ1-2
V gene: TRBV28
CDR3 protein: CASSLDLTGGEGNYGYTF
CDR3 DNA: TGTGCCAGCAGTTTGGACCTAACAGGGGGCGAGGGTAACTATGGCTACACCTTC

D gene: TRBD1
CDR3 length: 15
clone size: once
J gene: TRBJ2-7
V gene: TRBV6-5
CDR3 protein: CASRPTGGSSYEQYF
CDR3 DNA: TGTGCCAGCAGACCGACAGGGGGCAGCTCCTACGAGCAGTACTTC

D gene: NA
CDR3 length: 15
clone size: NA
J gene: TRBJ1-2
V gene: TRBV28
CDR3 protein: CASSLMFRAGQGYTF
CDR3 DNA: TGTGCCAGCAGTTTAATGTTCAGGGCAGGGCAGGGCTACACCTTC

D gene: NA
CDR3 length: 16
clone size: NA
J gene: TRBJ1-1
V gene: TRBV19
CDR3 protein: CASIRDTGVMNTEAFF
CDR3 DNA: TGTGCCAGTATAAGGGATACAGGTGTTATGAACACTGAAGCTTTCTTT

D gene: NA
CDR3 length: 12
clone size: NA
J gene: TRBJ1-5
V gene: TRBV28
CDR3 protein: CASTITNQPQHF
CDR3 DNA: TGTGCCAGCACCATTACTAATCAGCCCCAGCATTTT

D gene: TRBD2
CDR3 length: 15
clone size: NA
J gene: TRBJ2-5
V gene: TRBV5-6
CDR3 protein: CASSFQRGGQETQYF
CDR3 DNA: TGTGCCAGCAGCTTTCAGCGGGGGGGCCAAGAGACCCAGTACTTC

D gene: TRBD1
CDR3 length: 11
clone size: NA
J gene: TRBJ1-2
V gene: TRBV30
CDR3 protein: CAWSRGQGYTF
CDR3 DNA: TGTGCCTGGAGCAGGGGGCAAGGCTACACCTTC

D gene: TRBD1
CDR3 length: 13
clone size: NA
J gene: TRBJ2-4
V gene: TRBV7-2
CDR3 protein: CASSRNRGNIQYF
CDR3 DNA: TGTGCCAGCAGCCGTAACAGGGGAAACATTCAGTACTTC

D gene: TRBD1
CDR3 length: 15
clone size: NA
J gene: TRBJ1-2
V gene: TRBV19
CDR3 protein: CASQQGVYSNYGYTF
CDR3 DNA: TGTGCCAGTCAACAGGGGGTATATTCTAACTATGGCTACACCTTC

D gene: NA
CDR3 length: 14
clone size: NA
J gene: TRBJ1-1
V gene: TRBV6-5
CDR3 protein: CASSYSGDYTEAFF
CDR3 DNA: TGTGCCAGCAGTTACTCGGGAGATTACACTGAAGCTTTCTTT

D gene: TRBD2
CDR3 length: 18
clone size: once
J gene: TRBJ2-1
V gene: TRBV19
CDR3 protein: CASSISFGGRWSYNEQFF
CDR3 DNA: TGTGCCAGTAGTATTTCCTTCGGCGGGAGATGGAGCTACAATGAGCAGTTCTTC

D gene: NA
CDR3 length: 14
clone size: NA
J gene: TRBJ2-3
V gene: TRBV28
CDR3 protein: CASSLETSTDTQYF
CDR3 DNA: TGTGCCAGCAGTTTAGAGACTAGTACAGATACGCAGTATTTT

D gene: NA
CDR3 length: 16
clone size: once
J gene: TRBJ1-3
V gene: TRBV5-1
CDR3 protein: CASSALGLVSGNTIYF
CDR3 DNA: TGCGCCAGCAGCGCCCTTGGCCTGGTCTCTGGAAACACCATATATTTT

D gene: TRBD1
CDR3 length: 15
clone size: NA
J gene: TRBJ1-3
V gene: TRBV11-2
CDR3 protein: CASSLWDSSGNTIYF
CDR3 DNA: TGTGCCAGCAGCTTATGGGACAGTTCTGGAAACACCATATATTTT

D gene: NA
CDR3 length: 13
clone size: NA
J gene: TRBJ1-1
V gene: TRBV7-8
CDR3 protein: CASTLGGDTEAFF
CDR3 DNA: TGTGCCAGCACCCTGGGGGGGGACACTGAAGCTTTCTTT

D gene: TRBD1
CDR3 length: 18
clone size: NA
J gene: TRBJ1-1
V gene: TRBV14
CDR3 protein: CASSRSGTGRDGITEAFF
CDR3 DNA: TGTGCCAGCAGCCGCTCCGGGACAGGGCGTGACGGGATCACTGAAGCTTTCTTT

D gene: TRBD1
CDR3 length: 14
clone size: few
J gene: TRBJ1-2
V gene: TRBV27
CDR3 protein: CASSPGQGWDGYTF
CDR3 DNA: TGTGCCAGCAGTCCCGGACAGGGTTGGGATGGCTACACCTTC

D gene: NA
CDR3 length: 15
clone size: NA
J gene: TRBJ1-1
V gene: TRBV19
CDR3 protein: CASSMWGGMNTEAFF
CDR3 DNA: TGTGCCAGTAGTATGTGGGGGGGGATGAACACTGAAGCTTTCTTT

D gene: NA
CDR3 length: 14
clone size: NA
J gene: TRBJ1-1
V gene: TRBV5-1
CDR3 protein: CASSTQGGDTEAFF
CDR3 DNA: TGCGCCAGCAGCACACAGGGTGGGGACACTGAAGCTTTCTTT

D gene: TRBD2
CDR3 length: 16
clone size: NA
J gene: TRBJ2-1
V gene: TRBV4-3
CDR3 protein: CASSRISGGSPNEQFF
CDR3 DNA: TGCGCCAGCAGCCGGATTAGCGGGGGCTCACCAAATGAGCAGTTCTTC

D gene: NA
CDR3 length: 13
clone size: once
J gene: TRBJ2-1
V gene: TRBV4-3
CDR3 protein: CASSQVTHNEQFF
CDR3 DNA: TGCGCCAGCAGCCAAGTTACTCACAATGAGCAGTTCTTC

D gene: NA
CDR3 length: 14
clone size: NA
J gene: TRBJ2-7
V gene: TRBV7-3
CDR3 protein: CASSLGGGPYEQYF
CDR3 DNA: TGTGCCAGCAGCTTAGGGGGGGGCCCCTACGAGCAGTACTTC

D gene: NA
CDR3 length: 15
clone size: NA
J gene: TRBJ1-5
V gene: TRBV7-8
CDR3 protein: CASSSLGGADQPQHF
CDR3 DNA: TGTGCCAGCAGCTCTTTAGGGGGGGCGGATCAGCCCCAGCATTTT

D gene: TRBD1
CDR3 length: 15
clone size: NA
J gene: TRBJ1-1
V gene: TRBV30
CDR3 protein: CAWSTWGRGETEAFF
CDR3 DNA: TGTGCCTGGAGTACCTGGGGCAGGGGGGAGACTGAAGCTTTCTTT

D gene: TRBD2
CDR3 length: 14
clone size: NA
J gene: TRBJ2-5
V gene: TRBV6-5
CDR3 protein: CASSPRASGETQYF
CDR3 DNA: TGTGCCAGCAGTCCTCGGGCTAGCGGAGAGACCCAGTACTTC

D gene: NA
CDR3 length: 15
clone size: NA
J gene: TRBJ2-7
V gene: TRBV7-2
CDR3 protein: CASSLGVWGPEGQYF
CDR3 DNA: TGTGCCAGCAGCTTAGGGGTCTGGGGTCCGGAGGGGCAGTACTTC

D gene: NA
CDR3 length: 14
clone size: NA
J gene: TRBJ2-5
V gene: TRBV3-1/TRBV3-2
CDR3 protein: CASSQKGLQETQYF
CDR3 DNA: TGTGCCAGCAGCCAGAAAGGACTCCAAGAGACCCAGTACTTC

D gene: NA
CDR3 length: 13
clone size: NA
J gene: TRBJ1-2
V gene: TRBV28
CDR3 protein: CASSGYRVHGYTF
CDR3 DNA: TGTGCCAGCAGTGGGTACAGGGTCCATGGCTACACCTTC

D gene: NA
CDR3 length: 14
clone size: NA
J gene: TRBJ2-5
V gene: TRBV5-6
CDR3 protein: CASSQTGTLETQYF
CDR3 DNA: TGTGCCAGCAGCCAAACAGGGACGTTGGAGACCCAGTACTTC

D gene: NA
CDR3 length: 15
clone size: NA
J gene: TRBJ2-7
V gene: TRBV15
CDR3 protein: CATSRDPSGTYEQYF
CDR3 DNA: TGTGCCACCAGCAGAGACCCCTCTGGCACCTACGAGCAGTACTTC

D gene: TRBD2
CDR3 length: 17
clone size: NA
J gene: TRBJ2-1
V gene: TRBV7-3
CDR3 protein: CASSSRTSGISYNEQFF
CDR3 DNA: TGTGCCAGCAGCTCCCGGACTAGCGGGATTTCCTACAATGAGCAGTTCTTC

D gene: NA
CDR3 length: 14
clone size: NA
J gene: TRBJ1-3
V gene: TRBV5-1
CDR3 protein: CASRLQGSGNTIYF
CDR3 DNA: TGCGCCAGCAGACTTCAGGGCTCTGGAAACACCATATATTTT

D gene: NA
CDR3 length: 18
clone size: NA
J gene: TRBJ2-1
V gene: TRBV10-3
CDR3 protein: CAISESIVWSSPKSGQFF
CDR3 DNA: TGTGCCATCAGTGAGTCGATAGTGTGGTCTTCCCCTAAAAGTGGGCAGTTCTTC

D gene: TRBD1
CDR3 length: 14
clone size: NA
J gene: TRBJ2-7
V gene: TRBV6-5
CDR3 protein: CASSYSDRGYEQYF
CDR3 DNA: TGTGCCAGCAGTTACTCGGACAGGGGCTACGAGCAGTACTTC

D gene: TRBD2
CDR3 length: 16
clone size: NA
J gene: TRBJ2-3
V gene: TRBV11-2
CDR3 protein: CASSPGRGGSTDTQYF
CDR3 DNA: TGTGCCAGCAGCCCTGGGAGGGGAGGTAGCACAGATACGCAGTATTTT

D gene: NA
CDR3 length: 13
clone size: NA
J gene: TRBJ2-7
V gene: TRBV6-5
CDR3 protein: CASSYGVGSEQYF
CDR3 DNA: TGTGCCAGCAGTTACGGAGTGGGGAGCGAGCAGTACTTC

D gene: TRBD2
CDR3 length: 15
clone size: NA
J gene: TRBJ2-1
V gene: TRBV24-1
CDR3 protein: CATSLLRGDRNEQFF
CDR3 DNA: TGTGCCACCAGTCTTCTGCGGGGGGATAGGAATGAGCAGTTCTTC

D gene: NA
CDR3 length: 16
clone size: NA
J gene: TRBJ1-5
V gene: TRBV18
CDR3 protein: CASSLQGGVPNQPQHF
CDR3 DNA: TGTGCCAGCTCACTGCAGGGCGGGGTACCGAATCAGCCCCAGCATTTT

D gene: NA
CDR3 length: 16
clone size: NA
J gene: TRBJ1-2
V gene: TRBV28
CDR3 protein: CASSFGLGGAVNGYTF
CDR3 DNA: TGTGCCAGCAGTTTTGGCCTCGGCGGGGCGGTTAATGGCTACACCTTC

D gene: NA
CDR3 length: 12
clone size: NA
J gene: TRBJ2-5
V gene: TRBV18
CDR3 protein: CASSPAGETQYF
CDR3 DNA: TGTGCCAGCTCACCAGCCGGTGAGACCCAGTACTTC

D gene: NA
CDR3 length: 11
clone size: NA
J gene: TRBJ1-1
V gene: TRBV13
CDR3 protein: CASSSGTKAFF
CDR3 DNA: TGTGCCAGCAGTTCCGGGACTAAAGCTTTCTTT